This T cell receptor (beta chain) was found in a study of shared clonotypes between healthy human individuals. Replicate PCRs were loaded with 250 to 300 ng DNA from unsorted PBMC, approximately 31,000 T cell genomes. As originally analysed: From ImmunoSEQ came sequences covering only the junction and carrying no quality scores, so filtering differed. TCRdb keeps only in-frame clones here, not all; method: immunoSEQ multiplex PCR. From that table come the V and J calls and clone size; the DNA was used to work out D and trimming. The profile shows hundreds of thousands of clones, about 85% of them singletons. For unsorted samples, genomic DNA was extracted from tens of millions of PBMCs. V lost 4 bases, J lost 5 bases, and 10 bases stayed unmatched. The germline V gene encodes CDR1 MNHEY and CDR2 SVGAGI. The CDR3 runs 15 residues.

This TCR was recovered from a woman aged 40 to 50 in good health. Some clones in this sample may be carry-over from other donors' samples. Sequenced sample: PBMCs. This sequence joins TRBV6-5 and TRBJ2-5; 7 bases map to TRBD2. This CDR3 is CASSSGHWGGETQYF. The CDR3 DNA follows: TGTGCCAGCAGTTCGGGTCATTGGGGAGGGGAGACCCAGTACTTC.